This T cell receptor (beta chain) was observed in a study of vaccination and CD4 T cells after COVID-19. As for the study in general: Four females and six males made up the convalescents, two of whom were Hispanic. The post-vaccine samples came a median around 75 days after dose two (range 14 to 241). Investigators stimulated cells with overlapping spike peptides drawn from SARS-CoV-2, HCoV-NL63, HCoV-OC43 and HCoV-229E.

Oncomine TCR Beta short-read sequencing was applied to DNA from cultured CD4+ T cells. Each CDR3 protein is one row after TCRdb ran MiXCR on the PCR reads. Of about 18,000 distinct CDR3 sequences listed, roughly 50% are singletons. Germline CDR1 is SGHAT and CDR2 is FQNNGV. The V gene end was trimmed by 5 bases and the J gene end by 8 bases; junction bases not matched to a gene: 7. The CDR3 loop spans 16 amino acids. A few counts support this clonotype. Its antigen is undetermined. As for treatment: roughly 10-day PBMC culture with coronavirus spike peptide pools or control peptides (ViraFEST assay). Negative selection recovered the CD4+ T cells once they had spent more than 8 days in culture.

The receptor was derived from a human donor who had recovered from COVID-19. The chain links TRBV11-2 to TRBJ2-2, with TRBD2 matching over 14 bases. The sample consisted of CD4+ T cells from blood, cultured in vitro. The CDR3 loop is CASSQTGLAGGGELFF. For the CDR3, the DNA is TGTGCCAGCAGCCAGACAGGACTAGCGGGAGGTGGGGAGCTGTTTTTT.